Described below is a single TCR beta chain sequence and its context. Its antigen is unknown. Within one base of it there is no much larger clone, and no base qualities were kept. Each patient had bone marrow sampled at the time of active disease. Ficoll-Hypaque density gradient centrifugation was used to isolate bone marrow mononuclear cells. CD138-negative cells were obtained by negative selection after labeling with CD138 magnetic microbeads on a MACS separator, removing myeloma plasma cells. Purity of the isolated cells was checked by flow cytometry on an Attune NxT using CD138 antibodies. Total RNA was extracted with TRIzol reagent and quantified with a NanoDrop spectrophotometer. For each patient, paired RNA-seq and IR-seq were run on the CD138-negative bone marrow sample from that patient. This specimen comes from a study of read filtering for tumor transcriptome and immune sequencing (dated by TCRdb to about 2020). The study in broad terms: Of the patients in the cohort, fewer than 20 were male and around 14 were female, and their mean age was roughly 68 years, with a range of roughly 40 to 80. Under revised international staging, roughly eight patients fell into R-ISS I, more than 15 into R-ISS II and more than five into R-ISS III. Whole-transcriptome libraries were prepared with the TruSeq RNA Access Library Prep Kit after DNase treatment. TCR-region mapped reads per sample ranged from about 3.5 to 10.27 million with IR-seq versus only roughly 80 to 1273 with RNA-seq. Using the same bone marrow samples, the study compared TCR repertoires obtained by targeted immune repertoire sequencing with those obtained by bulk whole-transcriptome sequencing. One of the main goals was to work out a read-filtering strategy for immune repertoire data, in particular whether clonotypes backed by only a single read should be removed.

Broad study findings and their caveats: In IR-seq, single-read clonotypes were roughly 84% of clonotypes but approximately 3.7% of total reads; in RNA-seq they were roughly three quarters of clonotypes and 35% to 50% of reads. Compared with RNA-seq, IR-seq captured clonotypes at much greater depth and more reliably, and a smaller IR-seq throughput was enough to identify most of the shared clonotypes. When single-read clonotypes were removed, the proportions of shared clonotypes in IR-seq and RNA-seq correlated more strongly. Rather than purified T cells, the sorted CD138-negative fraction was a mixed bone marrow immune population.

The CDR3 numbers 14 residues from cysteine through phenylalanine. Just the 42-base CDR3 DNA is kept, in frame starting at base 1. Trimming removed 0 bases from V and 1 base from J, leaving 5 bases between the germline ends. The germline V gene encodes CDR1 MNHNY and CDR2 SVGAGI (reference sequence). TCR libraries were built from about 420 ng RNA with the Immunoverse kit, using molecular barcoded adaptors covering alpha/delta and beta/gamma chains. TCR library preparation was performed with the same RNA that was used for transcriptome sequencing. An Illumina HiSeq 4000 with 2 x 150 cycles was used to sequence the TCR libraries. On the study's bioinformatics: With MiXCR, TCR reads were aligned to human V, D, J and C references and assembled into CDR3 clonotypes, with quality filtering and error correction included. The tcR package in R was used to analyze clonotype counts and gene usage diversity. For inspection of raw mapping reads, RNA-seq reads were mapped by STAR aligner version 2.5.3a onto GRCh37 of the human genome. To test the effect of sequencing depth on detected clonotypes, IR-seq fastq files were randomly downsampled using Seqtk 1.3. TCRdb trimmed the raw reads at Q25, called clones with MiXCR and kept productive beta chains. Records with the same CDR3 protein are collapsed into one entry carrying the most frequent genes and DNA. The V and J calls and clone size come from TCRdb's table, not from the authors' own analysis. The sample data list around 23,000 distinct CDR3 sequences, and 20% to 25% of these were observed just once. In total, the top ten clones hold around 49% of the sample.

The receptor comes from a donor at least 40 years old with multiple myeloma. The sample was a population of CD138-negative cells sorted from bone marrow. The sample's cell subset or site, from its label and the paper: bone marrow mononuclear cells depleted of CD138+ plasma/myeloma cells by negative magnetic selection. The chain is encoded by TRBV6-6 joined to TRBJ2-3, with the D call perhaps TRBD1 or TRBD2, as 5 bases match in each case. In nucleotides, the sequence is TGTGCCAGCAGTTACTCGGGGGGCACAGATACGCAGTATTTT. It translates to CASSYSGGTDTQYF.